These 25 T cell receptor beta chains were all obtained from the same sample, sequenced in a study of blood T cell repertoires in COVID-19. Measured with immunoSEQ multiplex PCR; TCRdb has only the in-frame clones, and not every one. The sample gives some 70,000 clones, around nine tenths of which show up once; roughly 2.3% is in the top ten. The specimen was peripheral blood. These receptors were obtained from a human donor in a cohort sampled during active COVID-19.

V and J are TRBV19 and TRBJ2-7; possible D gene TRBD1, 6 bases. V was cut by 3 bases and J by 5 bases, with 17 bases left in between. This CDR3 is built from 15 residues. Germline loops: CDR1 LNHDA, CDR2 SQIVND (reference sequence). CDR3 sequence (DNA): TGTGCCAGTAGTATGGAACAGGGTCCTAGACACGAGCAGTACTTC. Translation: CASSMEQGPRHEQYF.

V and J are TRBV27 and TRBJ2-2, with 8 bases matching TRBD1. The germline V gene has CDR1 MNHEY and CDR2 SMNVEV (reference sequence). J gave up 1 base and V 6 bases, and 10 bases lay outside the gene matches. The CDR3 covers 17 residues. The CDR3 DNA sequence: TGTGCCAGCAGCGGGGACAGGAAACGTGGGAACACCGGGGAGCTGTTTTTT. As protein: CASSGDRKRGNTGELFF.

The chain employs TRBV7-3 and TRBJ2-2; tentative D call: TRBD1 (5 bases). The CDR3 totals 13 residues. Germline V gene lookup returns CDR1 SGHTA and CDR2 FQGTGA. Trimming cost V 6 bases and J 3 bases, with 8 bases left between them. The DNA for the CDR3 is TGTGCCAGCAGGGCAGGGTACACCGGGGAGCTGTTTTTT. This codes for CASRAGYTGELFF. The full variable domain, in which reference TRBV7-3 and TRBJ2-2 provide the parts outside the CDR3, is GAGVSQTPSNKVTEKGKYVELRCDPISGHTALYWYRQSLGQGPEFLIYFQGTGAADDSGLPNDRFFAVRPEGSVSTLKIQRTERGDSAVYLCASRAGYTGELFFGEGSRLTVL.

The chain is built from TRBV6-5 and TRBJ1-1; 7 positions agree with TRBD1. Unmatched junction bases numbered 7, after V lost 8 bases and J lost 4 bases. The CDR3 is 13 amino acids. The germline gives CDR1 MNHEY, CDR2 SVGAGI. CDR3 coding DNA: TGTGCCAGCCCAGATGCAGGGGGCACTGAAGCTTTCTTT. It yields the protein CASPDAGGTEAFF.

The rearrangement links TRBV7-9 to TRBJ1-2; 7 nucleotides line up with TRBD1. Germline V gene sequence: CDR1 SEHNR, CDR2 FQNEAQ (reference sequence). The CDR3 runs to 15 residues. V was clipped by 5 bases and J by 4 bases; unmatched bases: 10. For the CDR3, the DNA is TGTGCCAGCAGCCCCTTAAGGGACAGACCCTATGGCTACACCTTC. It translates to CASSPLRDRPYGYTF.

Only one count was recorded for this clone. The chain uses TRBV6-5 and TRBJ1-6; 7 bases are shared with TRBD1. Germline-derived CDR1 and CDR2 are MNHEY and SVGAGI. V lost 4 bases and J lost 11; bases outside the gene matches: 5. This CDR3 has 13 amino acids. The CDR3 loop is CASSLTQGAPLHF. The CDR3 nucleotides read TGTGCCAGCAGTTTGACGCAGGGGGCACCCCTCCACTTT.

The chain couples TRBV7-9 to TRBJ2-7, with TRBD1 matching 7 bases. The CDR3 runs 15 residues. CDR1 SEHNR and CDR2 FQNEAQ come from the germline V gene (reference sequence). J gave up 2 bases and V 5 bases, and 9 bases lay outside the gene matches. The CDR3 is CASSPGGWTTYEQYF. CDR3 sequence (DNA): TGTGCCAGCAGCCCAGGGGGATGGACAACCTACGAGCAGTACTTC. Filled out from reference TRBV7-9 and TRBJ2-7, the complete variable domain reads DTGVSQNPRHKITKRGQNVTFRCDPISEHNRLYWYRQTLGQGPEFLTYFQNEAQLEKSRLLSDRFSAERPKGSFSTLEIQRTEQGDSAMYLCASSPGGWTTYEQYFGPGTRLTVT.

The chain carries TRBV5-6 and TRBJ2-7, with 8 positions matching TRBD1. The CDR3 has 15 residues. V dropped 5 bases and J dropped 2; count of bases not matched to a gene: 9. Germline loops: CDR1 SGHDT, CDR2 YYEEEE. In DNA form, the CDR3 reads TGTGCCAGCAGGTTAACCGGGACAGGAGCCTACGAGCAGTACTTC. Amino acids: CASRLTGTGAYEQYF. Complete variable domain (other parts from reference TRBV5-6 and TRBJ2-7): DAGVTQSPTHLIKTRGQQVTLRCSPKSGHDTVSWYQQALGQGPQFIFQYYEEEERQRGNFPDRFSGHQFPNYSSELNVNALLLGDSALYLCASRLTGTGAYEQYFGPGTRLTVT.

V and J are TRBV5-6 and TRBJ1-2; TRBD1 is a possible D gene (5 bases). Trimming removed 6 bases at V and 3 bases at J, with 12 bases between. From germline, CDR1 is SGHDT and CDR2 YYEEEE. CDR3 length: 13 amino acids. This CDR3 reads CASTRDWDYGYTF. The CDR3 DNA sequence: TGTGCCAGCACGAGGGACTGGGACTATGGCTACACCTTC.

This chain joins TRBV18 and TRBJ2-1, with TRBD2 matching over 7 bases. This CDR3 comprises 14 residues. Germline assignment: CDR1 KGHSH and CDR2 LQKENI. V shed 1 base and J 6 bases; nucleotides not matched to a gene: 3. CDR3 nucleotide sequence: TGTGCCAGCTCACCACGAGCGGGGCTCAATGAGCAGTTCTTC. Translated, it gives CASSPRAGLNEQFF. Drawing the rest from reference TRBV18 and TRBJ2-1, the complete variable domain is NAGVMQNPRHLVRRRGQEARLRCSPMKGHSHVYWYRQLPEEGLKFMVYLQKENIIDESGMPKERFSAEFPKEGPSILRIQQVVRGDSAAYFCASSPRAGLNEQFFGPGTRLTVL.

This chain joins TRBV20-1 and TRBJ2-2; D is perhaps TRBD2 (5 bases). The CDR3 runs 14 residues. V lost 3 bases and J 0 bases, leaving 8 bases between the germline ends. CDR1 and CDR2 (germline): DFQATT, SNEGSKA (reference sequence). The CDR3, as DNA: TGCAGTGCTAGTGACTACTCGAACACCGGGGAGCTGTTTTTT. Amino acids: CSASDYSNTGELFF.

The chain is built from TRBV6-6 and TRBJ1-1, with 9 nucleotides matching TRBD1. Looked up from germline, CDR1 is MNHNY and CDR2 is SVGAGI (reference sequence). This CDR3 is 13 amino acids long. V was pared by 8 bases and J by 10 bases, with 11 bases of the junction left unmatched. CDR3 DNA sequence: TGTGCCAGCTGTACCGGGACAGGGCAAGCAGCTTTCTTT. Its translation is CASCTGTGQAAFF.

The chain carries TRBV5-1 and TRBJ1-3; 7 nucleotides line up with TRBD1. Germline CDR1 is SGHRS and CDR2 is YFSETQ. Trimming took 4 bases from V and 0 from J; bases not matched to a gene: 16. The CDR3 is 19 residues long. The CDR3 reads CASSPRIVGGVTSGNTIYF. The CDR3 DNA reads TGCGCCAGCAGCCCCCGAATAGTAGGGGGCGTTACCTCTGGAAACACCATATATTTT.

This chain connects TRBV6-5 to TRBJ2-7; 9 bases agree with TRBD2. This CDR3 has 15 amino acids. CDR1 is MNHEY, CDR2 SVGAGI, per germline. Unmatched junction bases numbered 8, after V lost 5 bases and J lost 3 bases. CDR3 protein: CASSLVAGEGYEQYF. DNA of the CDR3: TGTGCCAGCAGTCTGGTAGCGGGAGAAGGCTACGAGCAGTACTTC.

The CDR3, as DNA: TGCAGTGCTAGTGGTGGCAGATACGAGCAGTACTTC. This encodes CSASGGRYEQYF. The chain employs TRBV20-1 and TRBJ2-7; D is undetermined. There are 12 residues in the CDR3. Germline V gives CDR1 DFQATT, CDR2 SNEGSKA (reference sequence). V lost 3 bases to trimming and J lost 4 bases, with 10 bases between them.

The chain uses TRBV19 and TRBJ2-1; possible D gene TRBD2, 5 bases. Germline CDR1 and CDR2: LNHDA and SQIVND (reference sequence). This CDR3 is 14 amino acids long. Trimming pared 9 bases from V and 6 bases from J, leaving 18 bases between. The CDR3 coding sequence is TGTGCCAGCGGCGAGAGCGGATTACGCAATGAGCAGTTCTTC. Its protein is CASGESGLRNEQFF.

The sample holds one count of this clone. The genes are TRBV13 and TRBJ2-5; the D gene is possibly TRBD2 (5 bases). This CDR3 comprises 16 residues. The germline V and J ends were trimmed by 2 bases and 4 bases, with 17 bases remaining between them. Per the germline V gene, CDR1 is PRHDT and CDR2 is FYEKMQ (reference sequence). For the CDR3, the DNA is TGTGCCAGCAGCTTAAGAGATTCGGGGAGTTTAGAGACCCAGTACTTC. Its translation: CASSLRDSGSLETQYF.

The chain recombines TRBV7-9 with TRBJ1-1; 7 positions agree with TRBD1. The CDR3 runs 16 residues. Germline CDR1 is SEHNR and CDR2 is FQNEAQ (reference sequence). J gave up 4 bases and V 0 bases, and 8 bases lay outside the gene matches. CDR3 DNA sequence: TGTGCCAGCAGCTTAGCGACAGGGACGGGCGCCACTGAAGCTTTCTTT. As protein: CASSLATGTGATEAFF.

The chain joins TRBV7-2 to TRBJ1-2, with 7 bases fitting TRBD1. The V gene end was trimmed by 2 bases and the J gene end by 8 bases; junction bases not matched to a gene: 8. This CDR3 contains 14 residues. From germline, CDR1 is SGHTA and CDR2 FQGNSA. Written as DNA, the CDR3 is TGTGCCAGCAGCTTAAATGGTCGAGGGGGCGGCTACACCTTC. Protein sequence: CASSLNGRGGGYTF.

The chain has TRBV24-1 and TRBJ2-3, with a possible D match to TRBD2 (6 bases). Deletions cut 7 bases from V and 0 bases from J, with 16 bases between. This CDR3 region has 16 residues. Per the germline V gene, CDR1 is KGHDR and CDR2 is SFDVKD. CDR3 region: CATRLPRGPSTDTQYF. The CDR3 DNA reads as TGTGCCACCAGATTACCGCGGGGACCCAGCACAGATACGCAGTATTTT.

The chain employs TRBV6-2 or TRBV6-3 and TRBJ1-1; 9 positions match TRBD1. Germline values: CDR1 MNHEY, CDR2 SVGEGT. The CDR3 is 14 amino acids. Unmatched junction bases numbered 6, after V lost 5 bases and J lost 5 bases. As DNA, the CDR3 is TGTGCCAGCAGTAATGGACAGGGGAGAACTGAAGCTTTCTTT. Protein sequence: CASSNGQGRTEAFF.

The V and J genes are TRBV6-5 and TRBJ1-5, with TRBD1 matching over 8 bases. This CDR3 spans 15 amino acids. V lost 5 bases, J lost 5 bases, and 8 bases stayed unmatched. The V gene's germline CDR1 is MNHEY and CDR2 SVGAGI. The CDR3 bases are TGTGCCAGCAGTCCCACCGGCAGGGGGCATCAGCCCCAGCATTTT. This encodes CASSPTGRGHQPQHF.

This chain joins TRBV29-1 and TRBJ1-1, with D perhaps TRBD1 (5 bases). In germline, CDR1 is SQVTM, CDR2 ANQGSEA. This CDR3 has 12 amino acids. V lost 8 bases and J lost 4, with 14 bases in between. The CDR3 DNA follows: TGCAGCTTTAATTGGGGCGGCACTGAAGCTTTCTTT. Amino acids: CSFNWGGTEAFF.

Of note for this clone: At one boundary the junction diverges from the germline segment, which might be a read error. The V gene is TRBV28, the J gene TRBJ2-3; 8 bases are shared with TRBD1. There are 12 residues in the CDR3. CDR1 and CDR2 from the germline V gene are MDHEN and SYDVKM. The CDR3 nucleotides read TGTGCCAGCAGTGGGCCCCAGGGGGCGAGGGATTTT. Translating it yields CASSGPQGARDF.

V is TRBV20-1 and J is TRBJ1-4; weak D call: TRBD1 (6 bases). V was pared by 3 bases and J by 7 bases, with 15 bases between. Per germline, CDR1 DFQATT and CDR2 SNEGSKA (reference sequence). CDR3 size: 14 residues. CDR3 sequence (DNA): TGCAGTGCTAGTAATACAGGGCGCAGTGAAAAACTGTTTTTT. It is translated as CSASNTGRSEKLFF.